This TCR beta chain was documented in a study of T cell clones after liver transplantation. As for the study in general: A pre-transplant mixed lymphocyte reaction with TCRbeta sequencing defined graft-donor-reactive clones followed in post-transplant blood. Findings and limits, study-wide: A larger donor-reactive than third-party decline suggested partial antigen-specific deletion.

Unstimulated PBMCs were sorted into CD3+CD4+ and CD3+CD8+ populations. About this clone: Its antigen remains unidentified.

Trimming took off 9 bases at V and 2 bases at J, with 14 bases between the two ends. The CDR3 loop spans 13 amino acids. The germline V gene encodes CDR1 MNHEY and CDR2 SVGAGI. Sequenced by immunoSEQ multiplex PCR; TCRdb stores in-frame clones only, minus some. The sample has over 25,000 clones, around 94% seen once. This rearrangement joins TRBV6-5 to TRBJ2-7; weak D call: TRBD2 (5 bases). The sequences come from CD8+ T cells from blood, collected 12 months after liver transplant. This TCR derives from a human patient who received a liver transplant. T cells may partly derive from the graft donor. CDR3 in DNA: TGTGCCAGTACTGGCGGGCCCCCCTACGAGCAGTACTTC. This sequence encodes CASTGGPPYEQYF.